This entry lists 17 T cell receptor beta chains sequenced from one sample in a study of T-cell reconstitution after alpha-beta-depleted transplantation in children. Unique molecular identifiers were incorporated during preparation of the TCRbeta library. TCRdb used MiXCR to reprocess the PCR reads, holding one entry per CDR3 protein. The table has roughly 160,000 distinct CDR3 sequences, 11% seen once. Sequenced material: PBMCs, taken before TCRalphabeta/CD19-depleted stem cell transplant. The receptors here all came from a boy younger than 10 with acute myeloid leukemia, due to receive a stem cell transplant.

This clonotype was seen at least ten times. The J gene is TRBJ1-5, the V gene TRBV4-1, with D hard to call. The ends were cut back, 0 bases at V and 0 bases at J, with 6 bases in the middle. The CDR3 loop spans 15 amino acids. Looked up from germline, CDR1 is MGHRA and CDR2 is YSYEKL. CDR3 residues: CASSQDGFSNQPQHF. The CDR3 DNA is TGCGCCAGCAGCCAAGATGGATTTAGCAATCAGCCCCAGCATTTT.

This clonotype was observed many times. The chain couples TRBV10-3 to TRBJ1-1; D is undetermined. The CDR3 contains 15 residues. V dropped 3 bases and J dropped 6 bases, with 17 bases sitting between them. The germline CDR1 and CDR2 sequences are ENHRY and SYGVKD. The CDR3 nucleotides read TGTGCCATCAGTGATTGGGTCGGAGTAGATGCTGAAGCTTTCTTT. Protein sequence: CAISDWVGVDAEAFF.

This clonotype was detected ten times or more. The V and J genes are TRBV5-1 and TRBJ1-2; perhaps TRBD1 as D (6 bases). Germline V gene lookup returns CDR1 SGHRS and CDR2 YFSETQ. The CDR3 spans 13 residues. The V gene lost 4 bases and the J gene lost 1 base, with 8 bases spanning the gap. CDR3 coding DNA: TGCGCCAGCAGCCCGGACAGTAACTATGGCTACACCTTC. Its translation is CASSPDSNYGYTF.

Many counts were recorded for this clonotype. This rearrangement joins TRBV28 to TRBJ2-1, with 13 nucleotides matching TRBD2. The CDR3 has 17 residues. Trimming cost V 1 base and J 6 bases; bases outside gene matches: 6. Germline CDR1 reads MDHEN; CDR2 reads SYDVKM. The CDR3 sequence is CASSLYGTSGNVNEQFF. CDR3 DNA: TGTGCCAGCAGTTTATACGGGACTAGCGGGAATGTCAATGAGCAGTTCTTC.

The table lists this clonotype with a few counts. V usage is TRBV7-9 and J usage is TRBJ2-1; 7 nucleotides agree with TRBD2. The ends lost 5 bases at V and 4 bases at J; junction bases unmatched: 11. Germline CDR1 SEHNR, CDR2 FQNEAQ (reference sequence). This CDR3 spans 16 amino acids. In DNA form, the CDR3 reads TGTGCCAGCAGCCATATTGGGGACTACAGGTACAATGAGCAGTTCTTC. Its translation: CASSHIGDYRYNEQFF.

This clonotype has a count of ten or more. V usage is TRBV7-2 and J usage is TRBJ2-7; 10 positions agree with TRBD2. CDR3 length equals 16 residues. Looked up from germline, CDR1 is SGHTA and CDR2 is FQGNSA. The ends lost 5 bases at V and 3 bases at J; junction bases unmatched: 10. The CDR3 DNA reads TGTGCCAGCAGCCCCCGGAGCGGGGGGGTGTTCTACGAGCAGTACGTC. This encodes CASSPRSGGVFYEQYV.

This clonotype was detected ten times or more. The chain employs TRBV9 and TRBJ1-3; D is unresolved. This CDR3 contains 15 residues. Germline CDR1 is SGDLS and CDR2 is YYNGEE. V gave up 4 bases and J gave up 3 bases, with 14 bases separating them. This CDR3 is CASSSQRRFGNTIYF. CDR3 in DNA: TGTGCCAGCAGCTCACAGAGACGGTTTGGAAACACCATATATTTT.

There are many counts of this clonotype. This CDR3 is CASTPGQGDSPLHF. Written as DNA, the CDR3 is TGTGCCAGCACCCCCGGACAGGGAGATTCACCCCTCCACTTT. V is TRBV12-3 or TRBV12-4 and J is TRBJ1-6, with 8 bases fitting TRBD1. Germline trimming cut 7 bases from V and 8 bases from J; bases unmatched to any gene: 7. This CDR3 has 14 amino acids.

This clonotype was seen ten or more times. The chain employs TRBV28 and TRBJ2-1, with D maybe TRBD2 (7 bases). The V and J ends lost 5 bases and 5 bases respectively, with 19 bases between them. The germline V gene encodes CDR1 MDHEN and CDR2 SYDVKM. The CDR3 is 16 residues long. This CDR3 is CASSLLGGGHDNEQFF. CDR3 DNA sequence: TGTGCCAGCAGTCTTCTAGGGGGGGGGCACGACAATGAGCAGTTCTTC. The full variable domain, with the rest looked up from reference TRBV28 and TRBJ2-1, is DVKVTQSSRYLVKRTGEKVFLECVQDMDHENMFWYRQDPGLGLRLIYFSYDVKMKEKGDIPEGYSVSREKKERFSLILESASTNQTSMYLCASSLLGGGHDNEQFFGPGTRLTVL.

As for this clonotype: A single base separates this from a much larger clone, so it may be a read error. The chain has TRBV7-9 and TRBJ1-1, with unresolved D. The CDR3 runs to 14 residues. Germline V gives CDR1 SEHNR, CDR2 FQNEAQ (reference sequence). The CDR3 region is CPSTLRSANTEAFF. CDR3 nucleotide sequence: TGTCCCAGCACCCTACGGTCAGCCAACACTGAAGCTTTCTTT.

This clonotype was detected ten times or more. The chain is built from TRBV12-3 or TRBV12-4 and TRBJ2-5, with no clear D. Trimming stripped 5 bases from V and 5 bases from J, with 6 bases between. The CDR3 contains 11 residues. This CDR3 reads CASSDSETQYF. The CDR3 DNA reads TGTGCCAGCAGTGACTCGGAGACCCAGTACTTC.

Ten or more counts support this clonotype. This sequence joins TRBV20-1 and TRBJ2-7, with D unclear. This CDR3 spans 13 amino acids. Germline V gene sequence: CDR1 DFQATT, CDR2 SNEGSKA (reference sequence). Trimming removed 3 bases from V and 0 bases from J, with 9 bases in between. In DNA form, the CDR3 reads TGCAGTGCTAGGCTGGGCCTCTCCTACGAGCAGTACTTC. It yields the protein CSARLGLSYEQYF.

This clonotype was counted ten times or more. The rearrangement joins TRBV7-2 to TRBJ2-2; 8 bases match TRBD2. J lost 4 bases, V lost 2 bases, and 3 bases had no gene match. Germline V gives CDR1 SGHTA, CDR2 FQGNSA. The CDR3 loop spans 15 amino acids. The CDR3 DNA sequence: TGTGCCAGCAGCTTAATAGCGGGGAGCACCGGGGAGCTGTTTTTT. The encoded protein is CASSLIAGSTGELFF.

This clonotype was counted ten times or more. The chain combines TRBV20-1 with TRBJ1-2; D is undetermined. This CDR3 region has 11 residues. V dropped 8 bases and J dropped 2 bases, with 9 bases sitting between them. Germline CDR1 DFQATT, CDR2 SNEGSKA (reference sequence). The CDR3 DNA reads as TGCAGTCGGCAGCCCAACTATGGCTACACCTTC. It codes for CSRQPNYGYTF.

At least ten counts were recorded for this clonotype. The V call is TRBV7-9, the J call TRBJ2-1; D possibly uses TRBD1 or TRBD2 (5 bases each). V lost 5 bases and J lost 8, with 13 bases in between. From germline, CDR1 is SEHNR and CDR2 FQNEAQ (reference sequence). This CDR3 has 13 amino acids. The CDR3 DNA is TGTGCCAGCAGCCCGTCTGGGACGTATGAGCAGTTCTTC. This sequence encodes CASSPSGTYEQFF.

This clonotype appeared many times. The rearrangement joins TRBV5-6 to TRBJ1-4, with 11 bases lining up with TRBD1. Trimming took 2 bases from V and 2 from J; bases not matched to a gene: 2. There are 16 residues in the CDR3. CDR1 SGHDT and CDR2 YYEEEE come from the germline V gene. The DNA of the CDR3 is TGTGCCAGCAGCTTTGGACAGGGGGCGACTAATGAAAAACTGTTTTTT. This encodes CASSFGQGATNEKLFF.

This clonotype was recorded at least ten times. The genes are TRBV27 and TRBJ2-2; D is unresolved. Trimming cost V 5 bases and J 6 bases, with 16 bases left between them. CDR3 length: 15 amino acids. CDR1 is MNHEY and CDR2 is SMNVEV in the germline V gene (reference sequence). The CDR3 reads CASSRRVEIAGELFF. In DNA form, the CDR3 reads TGTGCCAGCAGTCGCCGGGTCGAGATCGCCGGGGAGCTGTTTTTT.